The next 18 T cell receptor beta chains were all read from a single sample in a study of technical replicates of blood from several donors. Only in-frame clones appear in the TCRdb table, and some are missing; sequencing was by immunoSEQ multiplex PCR. The data contain tens of thousands of clones, roughly 97% of them singletons. Material: T cells isolated from PBMCs. The receptors here all came from a human donor in good health.

The V gene is TRBV2, the J gene TRBJ1-1; unclear D gene. Germline lookup yields CDR1 SNHLY and CDR2 FYNNEI. The CDR3 has 14 amino acids. V lost 5 bases and J 2 bases, leaving 12 bases between the germline ends. The CDR3: CASSSTLLNTEAFF. The CDR3 DNA reads TGTGCCAGCAGTAGTACGCTCCTAAACACTGAAGCTTTCTTT.

This chain links TRBV27 with TRBJ2-1; 8 bases agree with TRBD1. V shed 8 bases, J shed 6 bases, and the junction held 12 bases outside the gene matches. The CDR3 spans 15 residues. Per the germline V gene, CDR1 is MNHEY and CDR2 is SMNVEV (reference sequence). Written as DNA, the CDR3 is TGTGCCAGCCTACAACCGGGACAGGCGATCAATGAGCAGTTCTTC. It codes for CASLQPGQAINEQFF.

This sequence joins TRBV5-4 and TRBJ2-5; perhaps TRBD2 as D (6 bases). The CDR3 consists of 13 residues. V lost 4 bases, J lost 2 bases, and 9 bases lay in between. Germline loops: CDR1 SGHNT, CDR2 YYREEE (reference sequence). The CDR3 bases are TGTGCCAGCAGCCCCCGGGGGCAAGAGACCCAGTACTTC. This encodes CASSPRGQETQYF.

The V and J genes are TRBV2 and TRBJ2-2; 9 bases match TRBD2. Germline-derived CDR1 and CDR2 are SNHLY and FYNNEI. The CDR3 extends over 15 amino acids. Trimming removed 6 bases from V and 6 bases from J; junction bases left unmatched: 8. CDR3 protein: CASRTLAGWAGELFF. The CDR3 DNA sequence: TGTGCCAGCAGGACCCTAGCGGGGTGGGCCGGGGAGCTGTTTTTT.

The chain combines TRBV4-1 with TRBJ1-1; D is possibly TRBD1 (6 bases). Per the germline V gene, CDR1 is MGHRA and CDR2 is YSYEKL. This CDR3 is 16 amino acids long. With 4 bases removed from V and 0 bases from J, the gap between germline ends came to 15 bases. The CDR3 DNA sequence: TGCGCCAGCAGCCCGAGGGACATTGGATTGAACACTGAAGCTTTCTTT. It encodes CASSPRDIGLNTEAFF.

The chain has TRBV29-1 and TRBJ1-2; a possible D gene is TRBD1 (6 bases). Germline values: CDR1 SQVTM, CDR2 ANQGSEA. V was clipped by 0 bases and J by 4 bases, with 12 bases between them. The CDR3 has 14 amino acids. The CDR3 loop reads CSVEDQYRAYGYTF. The DNA of the CDR3 is TGCAGCGTTGAAGATCAATACAGGGCCTATGGCTACACCTTC.

The table lists this clone with a count of one. This chain uses TRBV9 with TRBJ1-1; the D gene is possibly TRBD1 (5 bases). Germline assignment: CDR1 SGDLS and CDR2 YYNGEE. The CDR3 has 16 amino acids. V lost 0 bases, J lost 1 base, and 13 bases lay in between. The CDR3 protein is CASSVGGRVQNTEAFF. CDR3 sequence (DNA): TGTGCCAGCAGCGTAGGGGGGAGGGTTCAGAACACTGAAGCTTTCTTT.

This chain uses TRBV11-2 with TRBJ2-1; D is unclear. Germline V gene data show CDR1 as SGHAT and CDR2 as FQNNGV. V lost 5 bases and J 6 bases, leaving 11 bases between the germline ends. The CDR3 loop spans 13 amino acids. The CDR3, as DNA: TGTGCCAGCAGCGACATAATGCTCAATGAGCAGTTCTTC. Encoded protein: CASSDIMLNEQFF.

The rearrangement uses TRBV5-1 and TRBJ2-4, with 10 bases identical to TRBD1. Germline V CDR1 and CDR2: SGHRS, YFSETQ. The CDR3 is made up of 14 amino acids. With V trimmed by 4 bases and J by 5 bases, 3 bases remained unmatched. Here the CDR3 DNA reads TGCGCCAGCAGCCAAGGACAGGGGGAAAACATTCAGTACTTC. Protein product: CASSQGQGENIQYF.

The chain recombines TRBV6-6 with TRBJ2-7; tentative D call: TRBD1 (6 bases). Germline V gene data show CDR1 as MNHNY and CDR2 as SVGAGI (reference sequence). The CDR3 is 14 amino acids. V lost 6 bases and J 1 base, leaving 13 bases between the germline ends. CDR3 nucleotides: TGTGCCAGCAGCTCCATAGGGGGTTCCTACGAGCAGTACTTC. Encoded protein: CASSSIGGSYEQYF.

The J gene is TRBJ2-7, the V gene TRBV10-3; TRBD1 agrees at 9 bases. Germline V gives CDR1 ENHRY, CDR2 SYGVKD. The V and J ends lost 10 bases and 2 bases, in that order; junction bases with no gene match: 12. The CDR3 loop spans 15 amino acids. The CDR3 nucleotides read TGTGCCACCGGGACAGGGTTGGCTTCGACCTACGAGCAGTACTTC. Translating gives CATGTGLASTYEQYF.

This clone showed up just once. The V gene is TRBV9, the J gene TRBJ2-2, with TRBD2 matching 11 bases. V lost 4 bases, J lost 4 bases, and 3 bases stayed unmatched. The CDR3 totals 15 residues. Germline V gene sequence: CDR1 SGDLS, CDR2 YYNGEE. CDR3 nucleotides: TGTGCCAGCAGCCCTGGGACTAGCGGCACCGGGGAGCTGTTTTTT. As protein: CASSPGTSGTGELFF.

V gene TRBV4-1 combines with J gene TRBJ2-2, with unresolved D. The CDR3 is 14 amino acids. With 1 base removed from V and 9 bases from J, the gap between germline ends came to 12 bases. Looked up from germline, CDR1 is MGHRA and CDR2 is YSYEKL. The chain's CDR3 is CASSQVVLQRELFF. CDR3 bases: TGCGCCAGCAGCCAAGTGGTGTTACAGAGGGAGCTGTTTTTT.

This CDR3 reads CASSSSPQNTEAFF. The CDR3 bases are TGTGCCAGCAGCTCCAGTCCTCAGAACACTGAAGCTTTCTTT. The chain couples TRBV7-3 to TRBJ1-1; D is unclear. The CDR3 is 14 amino acids. Between the trimmed V and J ends, which lost 4 bases and 1 base, there was a span of 10 bases. The germline V gene has CDR1 SGHTA and CDR2 FQGTGA. Full variable domain (remainder filled in from reference TRBV7-3 and TRBJ1-1): GAGVSQTPSNKVTEKGKYVELRCDPISGHTALYWYRQSLGQGPEFLIYFQGTGAADDSGLPNDRFFAVRPEGSVSTLKIQRTERGDSAVYLCASSSSPQNTEAFFGQGTRLTVV.

The gene calls are TRBV7-9 and TRBJ1-5; the match to TRBD1 covers 7 bases. CDR1 SEHNR and CDR2 FQNEAQ come from the germline V gene (reference sequence). This CDR3 is built from 15 residues. After removal of 4 bases from V and 1 base from J, the junction contained 4 bases not matched to a gene. CDR3 DNA sequence: TGTGCCAGCAGCTCACCGGGACAGAGCAATCAGCCCCAGCATTTT. Residues: CASSSPGQSNQPQHF.

This clone came up once. The rearrangement joins TRBV28 to TRBJ1-1; D is undetermined. Between the trimmed V and J ends, which lost 6 bases and 0 bases, there was a span of 23 bases. This CDR3 is built from 18 residues. The germline CDR1 and CDR2 sequences are MDHEN and SYDVKM. Written as DNA, the CDR3 is TGTGCCAGCAGCTCCCACCCTTTTGGTACGGGTATGAACACTGAAGCTTTCTTT. The encoded protein is CASSSHPFGTGMNTEAFF.

The chain recombines TRBV7-9 with TRBJ1-1; 7 positions agree with TRBD1. The CDR3 has 13 residues. Germline V lookup: CDR1 SEHNR, CDR2 FQNEAQ (reference sequence). The V and J ends lost 5 bases and 7 bases, in that order; junction bases with no gene match: 7. CDR3 nucleotides: TGTGCCAGCAGCAGACGGGACAGAGATGAAGCTTTCTTT. Translated: CASSRRDRDEAFF.

The J gene is TRBJ1-2, the V gene TRBV7-9; D call uncertain. CDR1 SEHNR and CDR2 FQNEAQ come from the germline V gene (reference sequence). Trimming removed 2 bases from V and 12 bases from J, with 10 bases in between. CDR3 size: 11 residues. In nucleotides, the CDR3 is TGTGCCAGCAGCTTACAGGAGGAACACACCTTC. Protein sequence: CASSLQEEHTF.